Below are 23 T cell receptor beta chains sequenced from a single sample in a study of control samples from healthy donors and cancer patients (dated by TCRdb to between 2020 and 2021). The library was obtained by the immunoSEQ multiplex PCR assay. The immuneACCESS repertoire file appears here via TCRdb, limited to in-frame rearrangements. These files lack a portion of the clones; in checked studies, under half of the deficit traces to unresolved V genes, and the cause of the others is not known. The sample records about 120,000 clones, more than 90% of which are singletons. The biggest ten clones account for less than 7% of the sample. The sample comprised blood. These receptors were taken from a man between 18 and 35 years old in good health.

The CDR3 bases are TGTGCCAGCAGCGTAATCCCCCAAGAGACCCAGTACTTC. Amino acid sequence: CASSVIPQETQYF. The J gene is TRBJ2-5, the V gene TRBV9; D remains unclear. Trimming removed 1 base from V and 1 base from J, with 5 bases in between. The germline V gene has CDR1 SGDLS and CDR2 YYNGEE. The CDR3 length is 13 residues.

The chain has TRBV2 and TRBJ2-2; D may match TRBD1 or TRBD2 (5 bases each). Trimming pared 7 bases from V and 5 bases from J, leaving 14 bases between. Germline V lookup: CDR1 SNHLY, CDR2 FYNNEI. This CDR3 is 14 amino acids long. The CDR3 region is CASMRDALTGELFF. The CDR3 region has the DNA TGTGCCAGCATGAGGGACGCCCTGACCGGGGAGCTGTTTTTT.

The chain has TRBV27 and TRBJ2-3; 8 nucleotides match TRBD2. The CDR3 spans 16 residues. V was clipped by 3 bases and J by 6 bases; unmatched bases: 11. The V gene's germline CDR1 is MNHEY and CDR2 SMNVEV (reference sequence). CDR3 coding DNA: TGTGCCAGCAGTTTTGGAGCGGGGGCACCCGCCGATACGCAGTATTTT. The encoded protein is CASSFGAGAPADTQYF.

To note about this clone: The sample contains more than one DNA sequence encoding this CDR3. The CDR3 is CASSPDRSSYEQYF. The CDR3 DNA reads TGTGCCAGCAGCCCCGATAGGAGCTCCTACGAGCAGTACTTC. V gene TRBV2 combines with J gene TRBJ2-7; D not resolved. This CDR3 comprises 14 residues. Germline values: CDR1 SNHLY, CDR2 FYNNEI. The V gene lost 6 bases and the J gene lost 0 bases, with 12 bases spanning the gap.

The chain combines TRBV14 with TRBJ2-3; D is unclear. CDR1 is SGHDN and CDR2 is FVKESK in the germline V gene. Trimming shortened V by 4 bases and J by 1 base, and 9 bases separated the two germline ends. CDR3 size: 14 residues. The CDR3 coding sequence is TGTGCCAGCAGCCCCCGGTGGGGCACAGATACGCAGTATTTT. It translates to CASSPRWGTDTQYF.

V usage is TRBV5-6 and J usage is TRBJ1-1, with a possible D match to TRBD1 (6 bases). The CDR3 is made up of 14 amino acids. The germline V gene has CDR1 SGHDT and CDR2 YYEEEE. V shed 1 base and J shed 5 bases, with 12 bases lying between them. This CDR3 is CASSLTGWGTEAFF. CDR3 DNA sequence: TGTGCCAGCAGCTTGACAGGGTGGGGAACTGAAGCTTTCTTT.

A single count supports this clone. V usage is TRBV5-5 and J usage is TRBJ2-1; no definite D call. V was clipped by 2 bases and J by 2 bases, with 11 bases between them. The CDR3 length is 15 residues. From germline, CDR1 is SGHKS and CDR2 YYEKEE (reference sequence). The CDR3 protein is CASSLTWVAYNEQFF. The CDR3 DNA is TGTGCCAGCAGCTTAACGTGGGTTGCCTACAATGAGCAGTTCTTC.

The gene calls are TRBV18 and TRBJ2-7, with a possible D match to TRBD1 (6 bases). V was cut by 0 bases and J by 3 bases, with 12 bases left in between. CDR3 length: 15 residues. Germline assignment: CDR1 KGHSH and CDR2 LQKENI. This CDR3 is CASSPPATGLYEQYF. In nucleotides, the CDR3 is TGTGCCAGCTCACCACCTGCGACAGGACTCTACGAGCAGTACTTC.

V and J are TRBV30 and TRBJ1-5, with 7 bases that match TRBD1. CDR1 and CDR2 from the germline V gene are GTSNPN and SVGIG (reference sequence). With V trimmed by 0 bases and J by 7 bases, 9 bases remained unmatched. The CDR3 loop spans 15 amino acids. The CDR3 coding sequence is TGTGCCTGGAGTGTAGGGGGCGGGGGATTGCAGCCCCAGCATTTT. Amino acid sequence: CAWSVGGGGLQPQHF.

The gene calls are TRBV18 and TRBJ1-5, with a possible D match to TRBD1 (5 bases). Germline V gene data show CDR1 as KGHSH and CDR2 as LQKENI. There are 12 residues in the CDR3. V shed 6 bases and J shed 6 bases, with 9 bases lying between them. CDR3 DNA: TGTGCCAGCTCTCCTGGGACTCAGCCCCAGCATTTT. It translates to CASSPGTQPQHF.

The chain couples TRBV7-2 to TRBJ2-6; 7 bases are a match to TRBD1. CDR3 length equals 19 residues. CDR1 is SGHTA, CDR2 FQGNSA, per germline. The ends lost 5 bases at V and 4 bases at J; junction bases unmatched: 17. CDR3 DNA sequence: TGTGCCAGCAGCCACTCGGGGACAGAGAAATATTGGGGGGCCAACGTCCTGACTTTC. It encodes CASSHSGTEKYWGANVLTF.

This clone was detected only once. The chain carries TRBV19 and TRBJ1-5; 7 bases align to TRBD1. This CDR3 is built from 18 residues. With V trimmed by 3 bases and J by 2 bases, 13 bases remained unmatched. CDR1 and CDR2 from the germline V gene are LNHDA and SQIVND (reference sequence). CDR3 amino acids: CASSITRTGAGRNQPQHF. CDR3 nucleotides: TGTGCCAGTAGTATTACCCGAACAGGGGCAGGACGCAATCAGCCCCAGCATTTT. The full variable domain, its missing parts supplied by reference TRBV19 and TRBJ1-5, is DGGITQSPKYLFRKEGQNVTLSCEQNLNHDAMYWYRQDPGQGLRLIYYSQIVNDFQKGDIAEGYSVSREKKESFPLTVTSAQKNPTAFYLCASSITRTGAGRNQPQHFGDGTRLSIL.

V gene TRBV2 combines with J gene TRBJ1-1, with D perhaps matching TRBD1 (6 bases). Trimming cost V 6 bases and J 3 bases, with 26 bases left between them. CDR3 length equals 18 residues. Germline assignment: CDR1 SNHLY and CDR2 FYNNEI. CDR3 in DNA: TGTGCCAGCAGCGAAATTCTCCTAATTGGGGAGGGGGACACTGAAGCTTTCTTT. As protein: CASSEILLIGEGDTEAFF. Full variable domain (rest looked up from reference TRBV2 and TRBJ1-1): EPEVTQTPSHQVTQMGQEVILRCVPISNHLYFYWYRQILGQKVEFLVSFYNNEISEKSEIFDDQFSVERPDGSNFTLKIRSTKLEDSAMYFCASSEILLIGEGDTEAFFGQGTRLTVV.

The V gene is TRBV11-2, the J gene TRBJ2-7, with 11 bases identical to TRBD2. Germline V gives CDR1 SGHAT, CDR2 FQNNGV. V lost 0 bases to trimming and J lost 1 base; unmatched junction nucleotides: 5. This CDR3 has 17 residues. CDR3 amino acids: CASSLDHGLAGSYEQYF. DNA of the CDR3: TGTGCCAGCAGCTTAGATCACGGACTAGCGGGTTCCTACGAGCAGTACTTC.

The chain uses TRBV2 and TRBJ1-5; D is possibly TRBD1 (5 bases). The CDR3 runs 13 residues. V shed 10 bases and J shed 5 bases, with 15 bases lying between them. Germline CDR1 and CDR2: SNHLY and FYNNEI. The CDR3 region has the DNA TGTGCCACAGCGTCGGGGCCCCATCAGCCCCAGCATTTT. Its protein product is CATASGPHQPQHF.

The chain employs TRBV15 and TRBJ1-2; no reliable D call. This CDR3 comprises 14 residues. Trimming cost V 0 bases and J 4 bases, with 9 bases left between them. Germline values: CDR1 LNHNV, CDR2 YYDKDF (reference sequence). The CDR3 DNA reads as TGTGCCACCAGCAGAGATACCAAAACCTATGGCTACACCTTC. It yields the protein CATSRDTKTYGYTF.

The chain joins TRBV6-5 to TRBJ2-7; D might be TRBD1 (6 bases). With 6 bases removed from V and 7 bases from J, the gap between germline ends came to 13 bases. CDR1 MNHEY and CDR2 SVGAGI come from the germline V gene. The CDR3 runs to 12 residues. CDR3 sequence reads: CASSITGREQYF. CDR3 coding DNA: TGTGCCAGCAGCATAACAGGGCGGGAGCAGTACTTC.

In its sample, this clone was seen once. The J gene is TRBJ2-7, the V gene TRBV7-9; D gene uncertain. Germline CDR1 and CDR2: SEHNR and FQNEAQ (reference sequence). CDR3 size: 15 residues. V was clipped by 2 bases and J by 5 bases, with 16 bases between them. The CDR3 bases are TGTGCCAGCAGCTTACAAGGATCCGGTTCTCACGAGCAGTACTTC. Its protein is CASSLQGSGSHEQYF.

V usage is TRBV13 and J usage is TRBJ2-5; 7 bases line up with TRBD1. Germline lookup yields CDR1 PRHDT and CDR2 FYEKMQ (reference sequence). The length of the CDR3 is 15 residues. Trimming removed 0 bases from V and 5 bases from J; junction bases left unmatched: 6. CDR3 loop: CASSLGQARGETQYF. The CDR3 nucleotides are TGTGCCAGCAGCTTAGGACAGGCCAGGGGGGAGACCCAGTACTTC.

This clone was counted a few times. The V call is TRBV28, the J call TRBJ1-5; D unresolved. The germline CDR1 and CDR2 sequences are MDHEN and SYDVKM. V shed 7 bases and J shed 0 bases, with 19 bases lying between them. The CDR3 is made up of 17 amino acids. CDR3 nucleotides: TGTGCCAGCAACCGAATGGTCAGGACGTATAGCAATCAGCCCCAGCATTTT. Translation: CASNRMVRTYSNQPQHF.

This rearrangement joins TRBV4-1 to TRBJ2-5; 7 bases align to TRBD2. CDR1 is MGHRA, CDR2 YSYEKL, per germline. CDR3 length: 14 residues. The trim removed 1 base at V and 2 bases at J, leaving 1 base unmatched. The CDR3 DNA sequence: TGCGCCAGCAGCCAAGGACTAGCTCAAGAGACCCAGTACTTC. Its translation: CASSQGLAQETQYF.

This clone came up once. This chain uses TRBV7-3 with TRBJ2-3, with TRBD2 matching over 8 bases. V dropped 2 bases and J dropped 0; count of bases not matched to a gene: 4. CDR3 size: 16 residues. Per germline, CDR1 SGHTA and CDR2 FQGTGA. Here the CDR3 reads CASSLRQRGSTDTQYF. The CDR3 DNA reads TGTGCCAGCAGCTTACGGCAGCGGGGGAGCACAGATACGCAGTATTTT. The variable domain in full, with the rest retrieved from reference TRBV7-3 and TRBJ2-3, is GAGVSQTPSNKVTEKGKYVELRCDPISGHTALYWYRQSLGQGPEFLIYFQGTGAADDSGLPNDRFFAVRPEGSVSTLKIQRTERGDSAVYLCASSLRQRGSTDTQYFGPGTRLTVL.

The V gene is TRBV5-1, the J gene TRBJ1-2; 7 positions agree with TRBD1. CDR3 length: 15 residues. Germline V gives CDR1 SGHRS, CDR2 YFSETQ. V lost 2 bases, J lost 1 base, and 5 bases stayed unmatched. The CDR3 loop reads CASSFDPGGNYGYTF. The CDR3, as DNA: TGCGCCAGCAGCTTTGATCCAGGGGGTAACTATGGCTACACCTTC.